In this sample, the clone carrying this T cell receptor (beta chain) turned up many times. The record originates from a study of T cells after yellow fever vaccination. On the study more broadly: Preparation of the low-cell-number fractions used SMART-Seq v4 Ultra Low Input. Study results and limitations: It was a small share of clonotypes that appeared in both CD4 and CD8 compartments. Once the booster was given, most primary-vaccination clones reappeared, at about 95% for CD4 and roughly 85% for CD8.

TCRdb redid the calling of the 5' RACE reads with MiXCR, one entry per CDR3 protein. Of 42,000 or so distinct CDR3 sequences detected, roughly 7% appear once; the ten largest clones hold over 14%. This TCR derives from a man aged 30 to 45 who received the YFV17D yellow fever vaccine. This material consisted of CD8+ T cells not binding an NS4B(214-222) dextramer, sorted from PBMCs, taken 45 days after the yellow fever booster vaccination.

The CDR3 here is CASSQTGNTEAFF. The CDR3 DNA is TGCGCCAGCAGCCAAACAGGGAACACTGAAGCTTTCTTT. The chain has TRBV4-3 and TRBJ1-1, with D possibly being TRBD1 (5 bases). Germline CDR1 reads LGHNA; CDR2 reads YSLEER. The CDR3 runs to 13 residues. V was pared by 2 bases and J by 1 base, with 5 bases between.